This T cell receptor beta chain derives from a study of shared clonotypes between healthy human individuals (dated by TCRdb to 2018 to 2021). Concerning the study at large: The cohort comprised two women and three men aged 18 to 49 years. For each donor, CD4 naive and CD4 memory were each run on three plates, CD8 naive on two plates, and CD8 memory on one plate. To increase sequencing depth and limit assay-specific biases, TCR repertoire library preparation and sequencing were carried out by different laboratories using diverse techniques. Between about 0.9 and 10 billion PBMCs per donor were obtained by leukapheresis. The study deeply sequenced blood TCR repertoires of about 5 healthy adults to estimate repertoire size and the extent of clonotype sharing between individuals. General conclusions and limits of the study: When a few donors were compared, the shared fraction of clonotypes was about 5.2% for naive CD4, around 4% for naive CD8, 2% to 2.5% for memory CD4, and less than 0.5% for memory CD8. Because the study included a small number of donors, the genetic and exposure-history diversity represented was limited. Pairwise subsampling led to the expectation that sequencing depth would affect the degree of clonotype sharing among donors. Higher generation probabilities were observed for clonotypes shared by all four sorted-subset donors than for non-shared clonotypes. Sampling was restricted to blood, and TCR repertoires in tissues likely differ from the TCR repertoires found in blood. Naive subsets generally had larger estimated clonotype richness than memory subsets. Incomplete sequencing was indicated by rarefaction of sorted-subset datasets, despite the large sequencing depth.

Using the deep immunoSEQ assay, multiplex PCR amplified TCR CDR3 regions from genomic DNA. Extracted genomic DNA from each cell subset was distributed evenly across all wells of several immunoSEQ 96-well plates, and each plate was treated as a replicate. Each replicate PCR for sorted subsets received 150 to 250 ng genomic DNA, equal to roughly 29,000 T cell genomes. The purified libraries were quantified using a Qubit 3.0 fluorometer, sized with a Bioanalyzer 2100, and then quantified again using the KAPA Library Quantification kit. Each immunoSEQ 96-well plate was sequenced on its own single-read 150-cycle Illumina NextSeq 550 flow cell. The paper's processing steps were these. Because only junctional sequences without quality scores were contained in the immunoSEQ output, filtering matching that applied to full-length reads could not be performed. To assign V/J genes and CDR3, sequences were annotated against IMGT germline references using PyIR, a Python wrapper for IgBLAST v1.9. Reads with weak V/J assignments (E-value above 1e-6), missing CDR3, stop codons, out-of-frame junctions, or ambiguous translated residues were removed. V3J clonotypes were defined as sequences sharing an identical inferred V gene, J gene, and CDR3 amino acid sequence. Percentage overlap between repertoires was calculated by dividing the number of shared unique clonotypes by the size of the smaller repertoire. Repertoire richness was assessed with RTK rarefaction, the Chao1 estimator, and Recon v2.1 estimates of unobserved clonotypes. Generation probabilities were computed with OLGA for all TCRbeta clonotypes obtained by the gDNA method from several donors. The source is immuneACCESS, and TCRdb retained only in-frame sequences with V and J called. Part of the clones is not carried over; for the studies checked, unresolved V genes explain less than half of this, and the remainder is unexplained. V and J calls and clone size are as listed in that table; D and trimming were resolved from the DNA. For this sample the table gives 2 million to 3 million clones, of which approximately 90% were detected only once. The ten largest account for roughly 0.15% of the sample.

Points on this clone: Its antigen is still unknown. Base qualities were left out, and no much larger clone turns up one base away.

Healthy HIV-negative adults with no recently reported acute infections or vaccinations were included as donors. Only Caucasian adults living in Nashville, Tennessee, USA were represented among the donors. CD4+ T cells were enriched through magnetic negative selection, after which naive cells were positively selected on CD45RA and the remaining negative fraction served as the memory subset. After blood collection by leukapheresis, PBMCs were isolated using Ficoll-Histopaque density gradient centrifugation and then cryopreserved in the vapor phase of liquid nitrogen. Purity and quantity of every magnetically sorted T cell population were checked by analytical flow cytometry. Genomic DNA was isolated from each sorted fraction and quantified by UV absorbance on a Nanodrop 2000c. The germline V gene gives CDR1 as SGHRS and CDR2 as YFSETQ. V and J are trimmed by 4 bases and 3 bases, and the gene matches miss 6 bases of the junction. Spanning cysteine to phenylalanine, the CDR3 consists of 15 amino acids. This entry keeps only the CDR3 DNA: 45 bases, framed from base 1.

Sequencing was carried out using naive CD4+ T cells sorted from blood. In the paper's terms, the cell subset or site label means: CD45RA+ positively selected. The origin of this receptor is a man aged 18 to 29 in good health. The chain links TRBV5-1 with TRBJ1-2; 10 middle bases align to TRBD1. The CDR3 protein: CASSPTGGIDYGYTF. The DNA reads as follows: TGCGCCAGCAGCCCGACAGGGGGCATCGACTATGGCTACACCTTC.